This T cell receptor beta chain was recorded in a study of T cells after somatic rescue of genetic block. The V gene end was trimmed by 4 bases and the J gene end by 5 bases; junction bases not matched to a gene: 3. CDR3 length: 13 residues. The germline V gene has CDR1 WNHNN and CDR2 SYGVQD (reference sequence). Measured with immunoSEQ multiplex PCR; TCRdb has only the in-frame clones, and not every one. The sample includes 60,000 to 75,000 clones, 90% to 95% seen only once; the top ten take about 2.9%. This sequence joins TRBV10-1 and TRBJ2-7; 9 positions match TRBD1. The clonotype was recovered from a man in his forties. Sequenced input: peripheral blood mononuclear cells (PBMCs). The CDR3 is CASSAGTGNEQYF. CDR3 coding DNA: TGCGCCAGCAGTGCAGGGACAGGGAACGAGCAGTACTTC.